The 19 T cell receptor beta chains in this list originate from one sample, sequenced in a study of T cells in localized non-small cell lung cancer. Method: immunoSEQ multiplex PCR; TCRdb's copy keeps in-frame clones and lacks some. The top ten clones hold about 13% of a sample with approximately 11,000 clones, 90% of them seen once. Sample: peripheral blood, taken before any cancer treatment. All receptors derive from a male donor at least 60 years old with stage III lung adenocarcinoma.

The rearrangement links TRBV7-8 to TRBJ1-3; the D is unclear. The CDR3 has 15 residues. V lost 1 base and J lost 3, with 10 bases in between. CDR1 and CDR2 (germline): SGHVS, FQNEAQ. The CDR3 region is CASSLGGTVGNTIYF. The CDR3 DNA follows: TGTGCCAGCAGCTTAGGCGGTACAGTTGGAAACACCATATATTTT.

V and J are TRBV18 and TRBJ2-3, with a possible D match to TRBD1 (6 bases). This CDR3 is 15 amino acids long. The germline V gene has CDR1 KGHSH and CDR2 LQKENI. Trimming cost V 3 bases and J 0 bases, with 10 bases left between them. The DNA of the CDR3 is TGTGCCAGCTCACCCGGGACACTTAGCACAGATACGCAGTATTTT. Its protein product is CASSPGTLSTDTQYF.

CDR3 DNA sequence: TGTGCCAGCAGGACTGAAGGTTTCAGGGGAGGTTCCTACGAGCAGTACTTC. It specifies CASRTEGFRGGSYEQYF. The rearrangement links TRBV7-2 to TRBJ2-7; D possibly uses TRBD1 or TRBD2 (6 bases each). The CDR3 covers 17 residues. With 6 bases removed from V and 1 base from J, the gap between germline ends came to 22 bases. The germline CDR1 and CDR2 sequences are SGHTA and FQGNSA.

The V and J genes are TRBV5-1 and TRBJ2-7, with TRBD2 matching over 7 bases. The CDR3 consists of 14 residues. The J segment lost 2 bases and the V segment lost 4 bases, leaving 6 bases of the junction unmatched. Germline V lookup: CDR1 SGHRS, CDR2 YFSETQ. The CDR3 loop is CASSRLASTYEQYF. CDR3 DNA: TGCGCCAGCAGCCGACTAGCTAGCACCTACGAGCAGTACTTC.

The chain links TRBV7-6 to TRBJ1-6, with D possibly matching TRBD1 (6 bases). V lost 5 bases to trimming and J lost 4 bases, with 12 bases between them. CDR1 is SGHVS and CDR2 is FNYEAQ in the germline V gene. The CDR3 covers 15 residues. CDR3 region: CASSPDSSYNSPLHF. The CDR3 bases are TGTGCCAGCAGCCCGGACAGTTCATATAATTCACCCCTCCACTTT.

The rearrangement uses TRBV28 and TRBJ1-2; D gene unclear. Germline CDR1 reads MDHEN; CDR2 reads SYDVKM. Trimming left V 1 base short and J 8 bases short, with 11 bases between. This CDR3 is built from 13 residues. The CDR3 here is CASSLSQKRGYTF. CDR3 nucleotide sequence: TGTGCCAGCAGTTTATCACAAAAGAGAGGCTACACCTTC.

This chain uses TRBV14 with TRBJ1-2, with D maybe TRBD1 (5 bases). Trimming removed 3 bases from V and 6 bases from J, with 20 bases in between. From germline, CDR1 is SGHDN and CDR2 FVKESK. This CDR3 has 16 amino acids. The CDR3 loop is CASSQTIRRGQDGYTF. The CDR3 DNA reads as TGTGCCAGCAGCCAGACGATTAGACGGGGCCAGGATGGCTACACCTTC.

The chain's CDR3 is CASSQDFGLSGANVLTF. DNA of the CDR3: TGTGCCAGCAGCCAAGATTTTGGCCTCTCTGGGGCCAACGTCCTGACTTTC. The chain is built from TRBV14 and TRBJ2-6; no definite D call. The CDR3 is 17 amino acids. V lost 0 bases to trimming and J lost 0 bases, with 9 bases between them. Germline V gene data show CDR1 as SGHDN and CDR2 as FVKESK.

The rearrangement joins TRBV18 to TRBJ2-2, with 7 nucleotides matching TRBD1. The germline CDR1 and CDR2 sequences are KGHSH and LQKENI. CDR3 size: 18 residues. With V trimmed by 1 base and J by 2 bases, 10 bases remained unmatched. This CDR3 is CASSPLPRTGSNTGELFF. Here the CDR3 DNA reads TGTGCCAGCTCACCACTCCCCCGGACAGGAAGTAACACCGGGGAGCTGTTTTTT.

This sequence joins TRBV28 and TRBJ1-2; 9 nucleotides agree with TRBD1. In germline, CDR1 is MDHEN, CDR2 SYDVKM. The CDR3 spans 16 residues. V was clipped by 6 bases and J by 5 bases; unmatched bases: 13. For the CDR3, the DNA is TGTGCCAGCAGCGCTGTCCGGGACAGGGTTTATTATGGCTACACCTTC. Its protein product is CASSAVRDRVYYGYTF.

The rearrangement uses TRBV5-6 and TRBJ2-3, with a possible D match to TRBD2 (5 bases). Between the trimmed V and J ends, which lost 6 bases and 1 base, there was a span of 9 bases. CDR3 length equals 13 residues. The germline gives CDR1 SGHDT, CDR2 YYEEEE. The CDR3 loop reads CASMGVGTDTQYF. As DNA, the CDR3 is TGTGCCAGCATGGGAGTAGGCACAGATACGCAGTATTTT.

This clone was observed a few times. The rearrangement joins TRBV13 to TRBJ1-5, with 7 bases aligning to TRBD1. The J segment lost 0 bases and the V segment lost 3 bases, leaving 2 bases of the junction unmatched. The CDR3 is 15 residues long. Germline V gene data show CDR1 as PRHDT and CDR2 as FYEKMQ (reference sequence). This chain's CDR3 is CASSLGQYSNQPQHF. The CDR3 region has the DNA TGTGCCAGCAGCTTGGGACAGTATAGCAATCAGCCCCAGCATTTT.

The chain carries TRBV5-1 and TRBJ1-2; no firm D call. The length of the CDR3 is 13 residues. Trimming shortened V by 3 bases and J by 2 bases, and 8 bases separated the two germline ends. The germline CDR1 and CDR2 sequences are SGHRS and YFSETQ. The CDR3 sequence: CASSSGGNYGYTF. The CDR3, as DNA: TGCGCCAGCAGCTCGGGCGGGAACTATGGCTACACCTTC.

V usage is TRBV27 and J usage is TRBJ2-1; unclear D gene. Germline V CDR1 and CDR2: MNHEY, SMNVEV (reference sequence). This CDR3 comprises 13 residues. V shed 6 bases and J shed 11 bases, with 17 bases lying between them. The CDR3 nucleotides are TGTGCCAGCAGACTCGATCCCTTAAATAAGCAGTTCTTC. Translation gives CASRLDPLNKQFF.

The J gene is TRBJ2-6, the V gene TRBV28; no clear D gene. Germline CDR1 and CDR2: MDHEN and SYDVKM. The V gene lost 5 bases and the J gene lost 4 bases, with 9 bases spanning the gap. The CDR3 contains 14 residues. This CDR3 is CASSVIGGANVLTF. DNA for the CDR3: TGTGCCAGCAGTGTCATTGGGGGGGCCAACGTCCTGACTTTC.

The chain uses TRBV6-1 and TRBJ2-1; 7 nucleotides line up with TRBD2. Germline CDR1 MNHNS, CDR2 SASEGT. CDR3 size: 18 residues. Trimming cost V 3 bases and J 4 bases; bases outside gene matches: 15. The CDR3 coding sequence is TGTGCCAGCAGTGAGGAAGGTCCCGGGGGAGGGAGATACAATGAGCAGTTCTTC. Translated, it gives CASSEEGPGGGRYNEQFF.

The chain uses TRBV5-4 and TRBJ1-2; the match to TRBD1 covers 9 bases. This CDR3 has 14 residues. In germline, CDR1 is SGHNT, CDR2 YYREEE (reference sequence). V lost 1 base and J lost 2; bases outside the gene matches: 0. The CDR3 spells CASSLTGGNYGYTF. The CDR3 DNA sequence: TGTGCCAGCAGCTTGACAGGGGGCAACTATGGCTACACCTTC.

This clone has only a few counts. The chain employs TRBV6-1 and TRBJ2-1; 8 bases map to TRBD2. V was pared by 1 base and J by 4 bases, with 3 bases of the junction left unmatched. This CDR3 spans 15 amino acids. Looked up from germline, CDR1 is MNHNS and CDR2 is SASEGT. Here the CDR3 DNA reads TGTGCCAGCAGTGAAGGGACTAGCCGATACAATGAGCAGTTCTTC. Translated: CASSEGTSRYNEQFF.

V usage is TRBV7-9 and J usage is TRBJ1-5; 9 bases align to TRBD1. Trimming removed 4 bases from V and 7 bases from J; junction bases left unmatched: 2. Germline V gene sequence: CDR1 SEHNR, CDR2 FQNEAQ (reference sequence). The CDR3 consists of 13 residues. The CDR3 region is CASSSTGGQPQHF. The CDR3 nucleotides are TGTGCCAGCAGCTCGACAGGGGGGCAGCCCCAGCATTTT. Full variable domain (outside the CDR3, taken from reference TRBV7-9 and TRBJ1-5): DTGVSQNPRHKITKRGQNVTFRCDPISEHNRLYWYRQTLGQGPEFLTYFQNEAQLEKSRLLSDRFSAERPKGSFSTLEIQRTEQGDSAMYLCASSSTGGQPQHFGDGTRLSIL.